This paragraph reports one T cell receptor (beta chain). This sample is drawn from a study of T cell changes during pregnancy in multiple sclerosis. TCRdb's copy holds only in-frame clones and misses some; the assay was immunoSEQ multiplex PCR. The sample comprises more than 35,000 clones, around 92% of which are singletons, and roughly 8.7% rests with the top ten. CDR1 is MNHNS and CDR2 is SASEGT in the germline V gene. Trimming took 7 bases from V and 4 from J; bases not matched to a gene: 6. The CDR3 covers 13 residues. The receptor's source is a female donor with multiple sclerosis, enrolled in a pregnancy study. The V gene is TRBV6-1, the J gene TRBJ1-1; 7 bases are a match to TRBD1. The sample in question was CD8+ T cells from peripheral blood mononuclear cells, obtained in the third trimester of pregnancy. The CDR3 is CASTYQGGTEAFF. The CDR3 DNA is TGTGCCAGCACCTATCAGGGGGGCACTGAAGCTTTCTTT.